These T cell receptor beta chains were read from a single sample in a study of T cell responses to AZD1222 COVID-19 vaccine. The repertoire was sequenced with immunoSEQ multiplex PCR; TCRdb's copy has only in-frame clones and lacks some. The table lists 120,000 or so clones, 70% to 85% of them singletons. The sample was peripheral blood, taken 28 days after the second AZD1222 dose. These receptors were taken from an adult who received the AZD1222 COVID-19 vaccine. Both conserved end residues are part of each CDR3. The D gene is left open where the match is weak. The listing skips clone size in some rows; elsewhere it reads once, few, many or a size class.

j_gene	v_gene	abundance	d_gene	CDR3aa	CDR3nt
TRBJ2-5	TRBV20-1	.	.	CSAEAEFTQYF	TGCAGTGCTGAGGCAGAGTTCACCCAGTACTTC
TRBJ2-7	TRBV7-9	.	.	CASSPPSYEQYF	TGTGCCAGCAGCCCCCCCTCCTACGAGCAGTACTTC
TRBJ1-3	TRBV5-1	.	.	CASSFGLSSGNTIYF	TGCGCCAGCAGCTTTGGGCTCAGCTCTGGAAACACCATATATTTT
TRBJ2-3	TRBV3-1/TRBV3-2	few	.	CASRITDTQYF	TGTGCCAGCAGGATCACAGATACGCAGTATTTT
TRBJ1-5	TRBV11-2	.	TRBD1	CASSLDRNQPQHF	TGTGCCAGCAGCTTGGACAGGAATCAGCCCCAGCATTTT
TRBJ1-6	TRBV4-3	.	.	CASSQVWDWNSPLHF	TGCGCCAGCAGCCAAGTGTGGGATTGGAATTCACCCCTCCACTTT
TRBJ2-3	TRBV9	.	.	CASSVVGKSTDTQYF	TGTGCCAGCAGCGTAGTGGGGAAGAGCACAGATACGCAGTATTTT
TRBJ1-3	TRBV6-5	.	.	CASRRGSGNTIYF	TGTGCCAGCAGAAGGGGGTCGGGAAACACCATATATTTT
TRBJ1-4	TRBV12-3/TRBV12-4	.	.	CASRVVGRELFF	TGTGCCAGCAGGGTGGTTGGGAGGGAACTGTTTTTT
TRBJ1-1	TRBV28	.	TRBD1	CASRGQGGEAFF	TGTGCCAGCAGGGGACAGGGGGGTGAAGCTTTCTTT
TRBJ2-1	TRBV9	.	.	CASSPPGSYNEQFF	TGTGCCAGCAGCCCCCCGGGGTCGTACAATGAGCAGTTCTTC
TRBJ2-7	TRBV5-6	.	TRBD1	CASSPSRDRGYEQYF	TGTGCCAGCAGCCCCTCCCGGGACAGGGGTTACGAGCAGTACTTC
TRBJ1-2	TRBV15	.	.	CAAGAGDYGYTF	TGTGCCGCGGGGGCAGGGGACTATGGCTACACCTTC
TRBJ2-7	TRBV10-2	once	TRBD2	CASTQQLAGGYEQYF	TGCGCCAGCACCCAACAACTAGCGGGGGGCTACGAGCAGTACTTC
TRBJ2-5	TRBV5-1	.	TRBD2	CASSSGWGGQETQYF	TGCGCCAGCAGCTCAGGGTGGGGGGGTCAAGAGACCCAGTACTTC
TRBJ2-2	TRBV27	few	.	CASSPFIRLANTGELFF	TGTGCCAGCAGCCCCTTCATCAGACTAGCGAACACCGGGGAGCTGTTTTTT
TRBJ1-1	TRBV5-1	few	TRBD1	CASSTGQSWLTEAFF	TGCGCCAGCAGCACGGGACAGTCTTGGTTAACTGAAGCTTTCTTT
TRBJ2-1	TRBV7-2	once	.	CASTPRGAGEQFF	TGTGCCAGCACCCCCCGGGGGGCCGGTGAGCAGTTCTTC
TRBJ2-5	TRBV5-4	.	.	CASSLGGRETQYF	TGTGCCAGCAGCCTTGGGGGTAGGGAGACCCAGTACTTC
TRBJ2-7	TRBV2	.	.	CASSRDQEIGEQYF	TGTGCCAGCAGTAGGGACCAAGAGATTGGAGAGCAGTACTTC
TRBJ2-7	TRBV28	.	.	CASSSTYTAAGQGGYEQYF	TGTGCCAGCAGTTCAACTTACACGGCCGCGGGGCAGGGGGGATACGAGCAGTACTTC
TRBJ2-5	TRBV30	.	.	CAWSVLLGSNLETQYF	TGTGCCTGGAGTGTCCTTCTAGGCTCAAACTTGGAGACCCAGTACTTC
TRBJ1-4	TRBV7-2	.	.	CASSLIANEKLFF	TGTGCCAGCAGCTTAATAGCTAATGAAAAACTGTTTTTT
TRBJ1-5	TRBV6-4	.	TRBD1	CASGTGGNQPQHF	TGTGCCAGCGGGACAGGTGGCAATCAGCCCCAGCATTTT
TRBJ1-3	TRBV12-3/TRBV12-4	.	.	CASAGGGRNTIYF	TGTGCCAGCGCCGGGGGGGGCAGAAACACCATATATTTT
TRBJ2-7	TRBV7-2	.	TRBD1	CASSLVQGASSSSYEQYF	TGTGCCAGCAGCTTGGTACAGGGGGCTTCATCTAGCTCCTACGAGCAGTACTTC
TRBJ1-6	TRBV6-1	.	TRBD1	CASSEADRGSPLHF	TGTGCCAGCAGTGAAGCAGACAGGGGGTCACCCCTCCACTTT
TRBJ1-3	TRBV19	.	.	CASSHRSGGNTIYF	TGTGCCAGTAGCCATCGATCTGGAGGAAACACCATATATTTT
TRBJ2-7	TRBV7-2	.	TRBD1	CASSLEGATYEQYF	TGTGCCAGCAGCTTAGAGGGGGCGACCTACGAGCAGTACTTC
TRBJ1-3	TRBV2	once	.	CASRKGGGSVSSGNTIYF	TGTGCCAGCAGAAAGGGTGGTGGCTCGGTATCATCTGGAAACACCATATATTTT
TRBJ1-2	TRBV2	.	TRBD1	CASSEAGKQGTGYTF	TGTGCCAGCAGTGAAGCCGGGAAACAGGGGACTGGCTACACCTTC
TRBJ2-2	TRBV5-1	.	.	CASRAGTSNTGELFF	TGCGCCAGCAGGGCCGGGACTTCGAACACCGGGGAGCTGTTTTTT
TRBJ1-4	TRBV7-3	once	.	CASSLGVGAEKLFF	TGTGCCAGCAGCTTAGGGGTAGGGGCTGAAAAACTGTTTTTT
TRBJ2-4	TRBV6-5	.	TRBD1	CASYYTGGANIQYF	TGTGCCAGTTATTATACAGGGGGCGCAAACATTCAGTACTTC
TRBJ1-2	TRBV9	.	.	CASLGRTMGYTF	TGTGCCAGCCTCGGGAGGACTATGGGCTACACCTTC
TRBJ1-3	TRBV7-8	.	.	CASSLVRSQAGNTIYF	TGTGCCAGCAGCTTAGTCCGGTCACAAGCTGGAAACACCATATATTTT
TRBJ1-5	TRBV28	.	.	CASRSYGGQVKPQHF	TGTGCCAGCAGATCGTATGGGGGGCAGGTCAAGCCCCAGCATTTT